This entry features one T cell receptor beta chain sequence. Clones were sequenced by immunoSEQ multiplex PCR, and TCRdb holds only the in-frame ones, with some missing. The sample lists approximately 400,000 clones; 91% were seen once. The entry originates in a study of blood T cell repertoires in COVID-19. Study context: Acute and convalescent COVID-19 samples came from the United States, Italy and Spain.

Germline V gene sequence: CDR1 GTSNPN, CDR2 SVGIG (reference sequence). The CDR3 totals 14 residues. V was pared by 4 bases and J by 1 base, with 5 bases of the junction left unmatched. The receptor's source is a woman aged 40 to 49 who had been exposed to COVID-19. Sequenced: PBMCs or T cells enriched from blood (not recorded which). The rearrangement joins TRBV30 to TRBJ1-1; 8 bases agree with TRBD1. The CDR3 nucleotides are TGTGCCTGGACCCTGGGACAGGCGAACACTGAAGCTTTCTTT. Protein sequence: CAWTLGQANTEAFF.